This TCR beta chain comes out of a study of blood T cell repertoires in COVID-19. Looking at the study overall: Samples came from the United States, Italy and Spain, spanning acute and convalescent COVID-19. T cells, B-cell-depleted T cells, or PBMCs provided the cDNA or gDNA that served as material.

In this sample, this clone turned up a few times. In the same sample, other DNA sequences code for this CDR3. CDR3 length: 14 amino acids. From germline, CDR1 is LNHDA and CDR2 SQIVND (reference sequence). The V end was cut by 3 bases, the J end by 0 bases, with 8 bases between. Repertoires were generated with immunoSEQ multiplex PCR, while TCRdb's copy carries only in-frame clones and drops some. Of over 200,000 clones in the sample, 65% to 90% were seen once. The genes are TRBV19 and TRBJ1-1; D is uncertain. The clonotype was recovered from a human donor in a cohort sampled during active COVID-19. The sequencing input was peripheral blood. The CDR3 loop reads CASSMSPLNTEAFF. As DNA, the CDR3 is TGTGCCAGTAGTATGAGTCCCTTGAACACTGAAGCTTTCTTT. Supplemented by reference TRBV19 and TRBJ1-1, the full variable domain reads DGGITQSPKYLFRKEGQNVTLSCEQNLNHDAMYWYRQDPGQGLRLIYYSQIVNDFQKGDIAEGYSVSREKKESFPLTVTSAQKNPTAFYLCASSMSPLNTEAFFGQGTRLTVV.